This T cell receptor beta chain appears in the sequencing data of a study of shared clonotypes between healthy human individuals. Clones were read by immunoSEQ multiplex PCR, and TCRdb kept only the in-frame ones, dropping some. The sample records approximately 2,000,000 clones, approximately 92% being singletons. Naive CD8 cells were CD45RO-negative, positively selected for CCR7, excluding terminally differentiated effector memory CD45RA+ cells. The receptor's source is a man aged 18 to 29 in good health. Some clones in this sample may be carry-over from other donors' samples. The sequencing input was naive CD8+ T cells from PBMCs.

The CDR3 loop is CASSLNSLASGLYNEQFF. Written as DNA, the CDR3 is TGTGCCAGCAGCTTAAACTCACTAGCGAGTGGGTTATACAATGAGCAGTTCTTC. The rearrangement uses TRBV7-2 and TRBJ2-1; 7 bases map to TRBD2. CDR1 SGHTA and CDR2 FQGNSA come from the germline V gene. CDR3 length equals 18 residues. With 2 bases clipped from V and 4 bases from J, the junction kept 14 bases outside the gene matches.